These T cell receptor beta chains were read from a single sample in a study of shared clonotypes between healthy human individuals. TCRdb keeps only in-frame clones here, not all; method: immunoSEQ multiplex PCR. The sample includes around 700,000 clones, 72% of them seen just once. Sequencing input: memory CD4+ T cells sorted from blood. The receptors were sampled from a woman in her twenties or thirties in good health. The CDR3 runs from the conserved cysteine through the conserved F or W. The D gene is left open where the match is weak. The size of a clone is reported for some rows only, either as once, few or many, or as a class for expanded clones.

.	many	TRBV30	TRBJ2-7	TGTGCCTGGAATGCGGGGCCCTACTACGAGCAGTACTTC	CAWNAGPYYEQYF
.	.	TRBV6-1	TRBJ2-2	TGTGCCAGCAGTGAAAGGGCAGGGAACACCGGGGAGCTGTTTTTT	CASSERAGNTGELFF
.	.	TRBV28	TRBJ2-7	TGTGCCAGCAACCCCGGACAGGACTACTACGAGCAGTACTTC	CASNPGQDYYEQYF
.	many	TRBV7-2	TRBJ1-1	TGTGCCAGCAGCCCCTACTTGAACACTGAAGCTTTCTTT	CASSPYLNTEAFF
.	.	TRBV19	TRBJ1-2	TGTGCCAGTAGTATGGCGGGTGGAACCCTCTATGGCTACACCTTC	CASSMAGGTLYGYTF
.	.	TRBV19	TRBJ2-1	TGTGCCAGTAGTATCTGGACCGAGTACAATGAGCAGTTCTTC	CASSIWTEYNEQFF
.	.	TRBV7-2	TRBJ2-3	TGTGCCAGCAGCTTTGGGCGGAATACGCAGTATTTT	CASSFGRNTQYF
.	.	TRBV4-1	TRBJ2-7	TGCGCCAGCAGCCAAGTCCCCGCGGGGAGCTCCTACGAGCAGTACTTC	CASSQVPAGSSYEQYF
TRBD1	.	TRBV2	TRBJ2-5	TGTGCCAGCGGGGGAATAGGGACAGAACAAGAGACCCAGTACTTC	CASGGIGTEQETQYF
.	few	TRBV27	TRBJ1-1	TGTGCCAGCCAGAAGACGGAGCTCGCTGAAGCTTTCTTT	CASQKTELAEAFF
TRBD2	once	TRBV7-8	TRBJ2-5	TGTGCCAGCAGCTTAAGGGAGCGGGATTGGGTTGAGACCCAGTACTTC	CASSLRERDWVETQYF
.	.	TRBV7-8	TRBJ1-2	TGTGCCAGCAGCGCGAGTAGGGGCTATGGCTACACCTTC	CASSASRGYGYTF
.	.	TRBV4-1	TRBJ2-7	TGCGCCAGCAGCCAAGGTCAAAGGCCGACCTACGAGCAGTACTTC	CASSQGQRPTYEQYF
TRBD2	.	TRBV5-8	TRBJ2-5	TGTGCCAGCAGCTTTGGTCTAGCGGGAGCAGAGACCCAGTACTTC	CASSFGLAGAETQYF